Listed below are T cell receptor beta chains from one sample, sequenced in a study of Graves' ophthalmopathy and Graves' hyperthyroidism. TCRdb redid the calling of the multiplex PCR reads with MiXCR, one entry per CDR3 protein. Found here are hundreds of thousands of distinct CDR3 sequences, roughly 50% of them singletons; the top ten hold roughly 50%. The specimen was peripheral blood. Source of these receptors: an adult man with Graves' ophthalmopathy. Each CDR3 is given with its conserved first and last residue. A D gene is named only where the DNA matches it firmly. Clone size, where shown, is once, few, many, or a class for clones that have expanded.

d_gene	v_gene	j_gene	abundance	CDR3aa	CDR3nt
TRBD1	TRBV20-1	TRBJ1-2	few	CSARSTGEGYGYTF	TGCAGTGCTAGATCGACAGGGGAGGGCTATGGCTACACCTTC
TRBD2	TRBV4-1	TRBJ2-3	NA	CASSQDSALTIAGPDTQYF	TGCGCCAGCAGCCAAGACTCGGCCTTGACTATAGCGGGACCAGATACGCAGTATTTT
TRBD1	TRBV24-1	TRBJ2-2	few	CATSDADRGDTGELFF	TGTGCCACCAGTGATGCGGACAGGGGGGACACCGGGGAGCTGTTTTTT
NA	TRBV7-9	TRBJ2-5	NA	CATRLGQEEAQYF	TGTGCCACCCGCCTGGGACAAGAAGAGGCCCAGTACTTC
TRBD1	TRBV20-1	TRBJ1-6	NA	CSARETGANSPLHF	TGCAGTGCTAGGGAGACAGGGGCGAATTCACCCCTCCACTTT
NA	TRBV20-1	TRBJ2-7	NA	CSARVQSGGRSYEQYF	TGCAGTGCTAGGGTTCAATCCGGGGGTCGCTCCTACGAGCAGTACTTC
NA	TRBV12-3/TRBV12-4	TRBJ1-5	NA	CASSFPDGQGNQPQHF	TGTGCCAGCAGTTTCCCCGATGGGCAGGGTAATCAGCCCCAGCATTTT
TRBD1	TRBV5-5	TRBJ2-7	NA	CASSYDREEQYF	TGTGCCAGCAGTTACGACAGGGAAGAGCAGTACTTC
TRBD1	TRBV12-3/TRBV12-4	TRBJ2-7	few	CASSPRDSQYF	TGTGCCAGCAGTCCCCGGGACAGTCAGTACTTC
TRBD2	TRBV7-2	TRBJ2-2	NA	CASRGWQGTSGGKAGELFF	TGTGCCAGCAGAGGGTGGCAGGGAACTAGCGGGGGGAAGGCCGGGGAGCTGTTTTTT
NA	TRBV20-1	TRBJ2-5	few	CSARDPSTRGETQYF	TGCAGTGCTAGAGACCCCAGCACGAGGGGAGAGACCCAGTACTTC
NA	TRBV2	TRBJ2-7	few	CASLAYSSYEQYF	TGTGCCAGCTTGGCATACAGTAGCTACGAGCAGTACTTC
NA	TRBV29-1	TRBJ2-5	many	CSVRRSQETQYF	TGCAGCGTGCGCAGGTCACAAGAGACCCAGTACTTC
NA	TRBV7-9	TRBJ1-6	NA	CASSPGRGFNSPLHF	TGTGCCAGCAGCCCCGGGCGGGGGTTTAATTCACCCCTCCACTTT
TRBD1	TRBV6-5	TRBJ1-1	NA	CASSFRDRGTEAFF	TGTGCCAGCAGTTTCCGGGACAGAGGGACTGAAGCTTTCTTT
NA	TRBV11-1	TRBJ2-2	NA	CASSFDRGRITGELFF	TGTGCCAGCAGCTTCGACCGGGGCAGAATAACCGGGGAGCTGTTTTTT
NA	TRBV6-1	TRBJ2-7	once	CASSYSRRFDEQYF	TGTGCCAGCAGTTACTCGAGAAGGTTCGACGAGCAGTACTTC
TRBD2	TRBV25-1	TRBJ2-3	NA	CASSESGLADTDTQYF	TGTGCCAGCAGTGAATCGGGACTAGCGGACACAGATACGCAGTATTTT
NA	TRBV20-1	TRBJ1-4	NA	CSARVGEKLFF	TGCAGTGCTAGGGTGGGGGAAAAACTGTTTTTT
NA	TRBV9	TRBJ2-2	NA	CASGPSAAGELFF	TGTGCCAGCGGACCATCCGCGGCCGGGGAGCTGTTTTTT
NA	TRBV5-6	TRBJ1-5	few	CASSDRILGPQHF	TGTGCCAGCAGCGACAGGATCCTTGGGCCCCAGCATTTT
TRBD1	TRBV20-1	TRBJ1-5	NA	CSARVGQPGRPQHF	TGCAGTGCTAGAGTGGGACAGCCGGGGAGGCCCCAGCATTTT
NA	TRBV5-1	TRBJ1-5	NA	CASSRVLGGPQHF	TGCGCCAGCAGTAGGGTCCTCGGGGGGCCCCAGCATTTT
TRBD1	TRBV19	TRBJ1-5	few	CASSTGGRGNQPQHF	TGTGCCAGTAGTACAGGGGGCAGAGGCAATCAGCCCCAGCATTTT
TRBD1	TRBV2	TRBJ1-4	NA	CASSQDPGQWGEKLFF	TGTGCCAGCAGCCAAGATCCGGGACAGTGGGGGGAAAAACTGTTTTTT
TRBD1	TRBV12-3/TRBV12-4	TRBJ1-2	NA	CASSFGTGGNYGYTF	TGTGCCAGCAGTTTCGGGACAGGGGGTAACTATGGCTACACCTTC
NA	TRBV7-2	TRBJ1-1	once	CASSLYAAYTEAFF	TGTGCCAGCAGCTTATATGCGGCCTACACTGAAGCTTTCTTT
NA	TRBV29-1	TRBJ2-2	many	CSVEVQANTGELFF	TGCAGCGTTGAGGTCCAGGCCAACACCGGGGAGCTGTTTTTT
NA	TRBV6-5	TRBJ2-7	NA	CASSTSPNYEQYF	TGCGCCAGCAGCACTAGCCCTAACTACGAGCAGTACTTC
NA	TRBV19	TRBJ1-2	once	CASSIDSSGSLTNYGYTF	TGTGCCAGTAGTATAGATAGTAGTGGCAGTCTAACCAACTATGGCTACACCTTC
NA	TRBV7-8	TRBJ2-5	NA	CASPDGGQETQYF	TGTGCCAGCCCCGACGGGGGTCAAGAGACCCAGTACTTC
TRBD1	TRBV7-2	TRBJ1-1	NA	CASSFRTGVTLNTEAFF	TGTGCCAGCAGCTTTCGGACAGGGGTCACCCTGAACACTGAAGCTTTCTTT
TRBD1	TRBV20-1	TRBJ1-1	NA	CSARIGQGNTEAFF	TGCAGTGCTAGAATTGGACAGGGGAACACTGAAGCTTTCTTT
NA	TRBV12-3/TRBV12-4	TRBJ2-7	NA	CASSFRDADYEQYF	TGTGCCAGCAGTTTCCGGGACGCCGACTACGAGCAGTACTTC
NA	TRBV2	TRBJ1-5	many	CASSGTGNQPQHF	TGTGCCAGCAGTGGTACAGGGAATCAGCCCCAGCATTTT
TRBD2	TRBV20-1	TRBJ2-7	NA	CSALTSGKGYEQYF	TGCAGTGCTTTAACTAGCGGGAAAGGCTACGAGCAGTACTTC